The 25 T cell receptor beta chains below were found in one sample sequenced in a study of CD8 T cells in ankylosing spondylitis. Study-level results: Ankylosing spondylitis blood appeared to be characterized by a TCR beta motif of 7 to 9 highly homologous variants.

These receptors lack a known antigen. Each CDR3 protein gets one entry after TCRdb re-called the 5' RACE reads with MiXCR. The sample lists 670,000 or so distinct CDR3 sequences, 19% occurring once. Sequencing used blood, either unsorted or a sorted T cell fraction (not recorded which). Source of these receptors: a male donor with ankylosing spondylitis.

This chain joins TRBV27 and TRBJ1-2; 7 nucleotides line up with TRBD1. Per germline, CDR1 MNHEY and CDR2 SMNVEV (reference sequence). The V segment lost 0 bases and the J segment 2 bases; nucleotides outside the gene matches: 3. The CDR3 loop spans 15 amino acids. For the CDR3, the DNA is TGTGCCAGCAGTTTATCATGGGGACAGAACTATGGCTACACCTTC. It codes for CASSLSWGQNYGYTF.

The chain employs TRBV5-1 and TRBJ1-6; D is perhaps TRBD1 (5 bases). Deletions cut 2 bases from V and 5 bases from J, with 11 bases between. Germline V lookup: CDR1 SGHRS, CDR2 YFSETQ. This CDR3 has 15 amino acids. The CDR3 DNA follows: TGCGCCAGCAGCTTTGGGGGAGCCGATAATTCACCCCTCCACTTT. Its translation: CASSFGGADNSPLHF.

This chain joins TRBV7-9 and TRBJ1-1, with D hard to call. The CDR3 is made up of 15 amino acids. Germline CDR1 reads SEHNR; CDR2 reads FQNEAQ (reference sequence). V shed 5 bases and J shed 2 bases, with 15 bases lying between them. The CDR3: CASSPRGSGNTEAFF. In nucleotides, the CDR3 is TGTGCCAGCAGCCCCAGAGGCAGTGGAAACACTGAAGCTTTCTTT.

This clonotype has a handful of counts. The rearrangement joins TRBV4-2 to TRBJ2-1; 11 positions agree with TRBD1. This CDR3 is built from 20 residues. Germline V gene lookup returns CDR1 LGHNA and CDR2 YNFKEQ. The ends lost 4 bases at V and 0 bases at J; junction bases unmatched: 14. The CDR3 nucleotides are TGTGCCAGCAGCCGAGGAGGACAGGGGGCTTTGGGGATCTCCTACAATGAGCAGTTCTTC. It codes for CASSRGGQGALGISYNEQFF.

The chain's CDR3 is CASSLDGTVNSPLHF. The CDR3 DNA reads TGTGCCAGCAGTTTAGATGGGACAGTAAATTCACCCCTCCACTTT. This rearrangement joins TRBV12-3 or TRBV12-4 to TRBJ1-6, with 7 bases matching TRBD1. The CDR3 is made up of 15 amino acids. The V gene end was trimmed by 1 base and the J gene end by 7 bases; junction bases not matched to a gene: 4.

There are a few counts of this clonotype. This chain uses TRBV20-1 with TRBJ2-2, with D possibly TRBD2 on 6 matching bases. Trimming took off 4 bases at V and 0 bases at J, with 9 bases between the two ends. This CDR3 has 14 amino acids. Looked up from germline, CDR1 is DFQATT and CDR2 is SNEGSKA (reference sequence). The CDR3 DNA follows: TGCAGTGCTACCGGGGACTCGAACACCGGGGAGCTGTTTTTT. As protein: CSATGDSNTGELFF.

The V gene is TRBV9, the J gene TRBJ2-7, with a tentative D call TRBD2 (6 bases). The CDR3 runs 15 residues. The V and J ends lost 0 bases and 2 bases respectively, with 12 bases between them. The V gene's germline CDR1 is SGDLS and CDR2 YYNGEE. For the CDR3, the DNA is TGTGCCAGCAGCGTAGGGGCGGGGTACCCCTACGAGCAGTACTTC. Translation: CASSVGAGYPYEQYF.

This clonotype was seen many times. The chain links TRBV12-3 or TRBV12-4 to TRBJ2-3, with D possibly TRBD1 on 7 matching bases. The CDR3 is made up of 13 amino acids. Trimming took 11 bases from V and 0 from J, leaving 12 bases between them. CDR3 in amino acids: CASQGGSTDTQYF. CDR3 DNA: TGTGCCTCTCAGGGGGGAAGCACAGATACGCAGTATTTT.

In this sample, this clonotype turned up a few times. This rearrangement joins TRBV7-8 to TRBJ2-7; 9 nucleotides match TRBD1. V lost 5 bases, J lost 5 bases, and 10 bases stayed unmatched. This CDR3 region has 15 residues. Looked up from germline, CDR1 is SGHVS and CDR2 is FQNEAQ. The CDR3 nucleotides read TGTGCCAGCAGCCAACAGGGGGCGTCGGTCCACGAGCAGTACTTC. Translating gives CASSQQGASVHEQYF.

The chain joins TRBV15 to TRBJ1-2; D is perhaps TRBD1 (6 bases). The V gene's germline CDR1 is LNHNV and CDR2 YYDKDF (reference sequence). The CDR3 extends over 15 amino acids. Trimming left V 0 bases short and J 4 bases short, with 12 bases between. The CDR3 coding sequence is TGTGCCACCAGCAGAGATTGGGCAGGGGCCTATGGCTACACCTTC. This sequence encodes CATSRDWAGAYGYTF.

The sample holds a few counts of this clonotype. The chain uses TRBV12-3 or TRBV12-4 and TRBJ1-2, with unresolved D. Trimming shortened V by 3 bases and J by 4 bases, and 9 bases separated the two germline ends. The length of the CDR3 is 13 residues. CDR3 bases: TGTGCCAGCAGTTTTACCCAGCTCTATGGCTACACCTTC. This encodes CASSFTQLYGYTF.

The rearrangement links TRBV5-1 to TRBJ2-5; weak D call: TRBD2 (7 bases). Germline V lookup: CDR1 SGHRS, CDR2 YFSETQ. The CDR3 covers 14 residues. Trimming removed 7 bases from V and 5 bases from J, with 18 bases in between. The CDR3 spells CASGGGRPKETQYF. DNA of the CDR3: TGCGCCAGCGGGGGGGGCAGGCCGAAGGAGACCCAGTACTTC.

This clonotype was observed a handful of times. The chain links TRBV11-2 to TRBJ2-5; unclear D gene. The V end lost 3 bases, the J end lost 5 bases, and 7 bases lay between the germline ends. Germline loops: CDR1 SGHAT, CDR2 FQNNGV. The CDR3 has 12 amino acids. CDR3 DNA sequence: TGTGCCAGCAGCTTTACTGGGGAGACCCAGTACTTC. Its protein product is CASSFTGETQYF.

At least ten counts were recorded for this clonotype. This sequence joins TRBV18 and TRBJ1-2; TRBD1 agrees at 8 bases. Trimming at V came to 5 bases and at J to 3 bases, leaving 5 bases not matched to a gene. Germline CDR1 reads KGHSH; CDR2 reads LQKENI. CDR3 size: 14 residues. The CDR3 DNA sequence: TGTGCCAGCTCATCCACAGGGGGGGACTATGGCTACACCTTC. It codes for CASSSTGGDYGYTF.

This clonotype occurred a few times. The rearrangement uses TRBV5-5 and TRBJ2-3; D is ambiguous. The V gene lost 2 bases and the J gene lost 3 bases, with 13 bases spanning the gap. In germline, CDR1 is SGHKS, CDR2 YYEKEE (reference sequence). The CDR3 extends over 15 amino acids. CDR3 coding DNA: TGTGCCAGCAGCTTAAGGACCACGAGGACAGATACGCAGTATTTT. This sequence encodes CASSLRTTRTDTQYF. The entire variable domain, with the rest obtained from reference TRBV5-5 and TRBJ2-3, is as follows: DAGVTQSPTHLIKTRGQQVTLRCSPISGHKSVSWYQQVLGQGPQFIFQYYEKEERGRGNFPDRFSARQFPNYSSELNVNALLLGDSALYLCASSLRTTRTDTQYFGPGTRLTVL.

This chain joins TRBV10-3 and TRBJ2-5; D may be TRBD2 (5 bases). The CDR3 consists of 13 residues. Germline lookup yields CDR1 ENHRY and CDR2 SYGVKD. The V end was cut by 7 bases, the J end by 5 bases, with 14 bases between. The CDR3 DNA reads TGTGCCATCAAGCGGTCGGAAAGGGAGACCCAGTACTTC. It codes for CAIKRSERETQYF.

In this sample, this clonotype turned up a few times. CDR3 loop: CASSQIDSHEKLFF. The DNA for the CDR3 is TGCGCCAGCAGCCAGATAGATAGCCACGAAAAACTGTTTTTT. The chain uses TRBV4-1 and TRBJ1-4; D is unresolved. Germline CDR1 MGHRA, CDR2 YSYEKL. V shed 3 bases and J shed 8 bases, with 13 bases lying between them. This CDR3 comprises 14 residues.

This clonotype was counted a few times. The chain couples TRBV12-3 or TRBV12-4 to TRBJ1-5; 10 bases fit TRBD1. CDR3 length: 16 amino acids. V dropped 1 base and J dropped 4; count of bases not matched to a gene: 4. As DNA, the CDR3 is TGTGCCAGCAGTTTAGGGGACAGGGGATCGAATCAGCCCCAGCATTTT. Translation: CASSLGDRGSNQPQHF.

This clonotype was detected only a few times. The CDR3 region is CASSFQGKGYTF. The CDR3 DNA is TGTGCCAGCAGTTTCCAGGGGAAGGGCTACACCTTC. The chain couples TRBV28 to TRBJ1-2, with D perhaps matching TRBD1 (6 bases). This CDR3 is 12 amino acids long. Germline values: CDR1 MDHEN, CDR2 SYDVKM. The V end lost 3 bases, the J end lost 8 bases, and 10 bases lay between the germline ends.

This clonotype was recorded a few times. This rearrangement joins TRBV15 to TRBJ2-7, with a tentative D call TRBD1 (6 bases). This CDR3 has 15 amino acids. The V gene's germline CDR1 is LNHNV and CDR2 YYDKDF (reference sequence). Trimming pared 6 bases from V and 11 bases from J, leaving 26 bases between. CDR3 bases: TGTGCCACCAGTCCCAGGGGAGCCCTTAGTCAAGGGAAGTACTTC. Its translation: CATSPRGALSQGKYF.

This chain uses TRBV7-2 with TRBJ1-2; D is possibly TRBD1 (5 bases). V lost 5 bases, J lost 1 base, and 20 bases lay in between. Per germline, CDR1 SGHTA and CDR2 FQGNSA. The CDR3 sequence is 17 residues long. The CDR3 reads CASSQQGTLRDNYGYTF. The CDR3 DNA follows: TGTGCCAGCAGCCAGCAAGGGACCCTAAGAGATAACTATGGCTACACCTTC.

This clonotype was detected only a few times. The chain recombines TRBV20-1 with TRBJ2-5; maybe TRBD2 (6 bases). This CDR3 is 16 amino acids long. V lost 1 base and J lost 1, with 16 bases in between. Germline loops: CDR1 DFQATT, CDR2 SNEGSKA (reference sequence). Here the CDR3 DNA reads TGCAGTGCTAGAGCGCCCGGGAGACGTATCCAAGAGACCCAGTACTTC. This translates into CSARAPGRRIQETQYF.

The DNA for the CDR3 is TGCGCCAGCAGCCAAGTTGGGGGTTTCCATACGCAGTATTTT. It encodes CASSQVGGFHTQYF. V usage is TRBV4-1 and J usage is TRBJ2-3; D tentatively reads TRBD1 or TRBD2 (5 bases each). The CDR3 is 14 residues long. Trimming shortened V by 1 base and J by 7 bases, and 12 bases separated the two germline ends. The germline V gene encodes CDR1 MGHRA and CDR2 YSYEKL.

This clonotype was seen at least ten times. The J gene is TRBJ2-6, the V gene TRBV18; D ambiguous. This CDR3 has 15 residues. Germline V CDR1 and CDR2: KGHSH, LQKENI. Trimming pared 5 bases from V and 0 bases from J, leaving 8 bases between. The DNA of the CDR3 is TGTGCCAGCTCATCAGTTTTCTCTGGGGCCAACGTCCTGACTTTC. It is translated as CASSSVFSGANVLTF.

Ten or more counts support this clonotype. V and J are TRBV12-3 or TRBV12-4 and TRBJ1-1, with TRBD1 matching 7 bases. The CDR3 consists of 15 residues. The V gene end was trimmed by 4 bases and the J gene end by 0 bases; junction bases not matched to a gene: 5. The CDR3 loop reads CASSYPQGLNTEAFF. DNA for the CDR3: TGTGCCAGCAGTTACCCACAGGGGTTGAACACTGAAGCTTTCTTT.